This TCR beta chain derives from a study of T cell changes during pregnancy in multiple sclerosis. The assay was immunoSEQ multiplex PCR, and TCRdb's table has in-frame clones only and misses some. Of under 60,000 clones in the sample, about 91% were seen once. The germline gives CDR1 MNHEY, CDR2 SMNVEV (reference sequence). The CDR3 has 15 residues. The V end lost 5 bases, the J end lost 9 bases, and 17 bases lay between the germline ends. This TCR derives from a female donor with multiple sclerosis, enrolled in a pregnancy study. The chain is built from TRBV27 and TRBJ1-6, with a weak D call TRBD1 (5 bases). The sample here was CD8+ T cells from peripheral blood mononuclear cells, taken after pregnancy. The CDR3 reads CASSPTGGTGSPLHF. The CDR3 nucleotides are TGTGCCAGCAGTCCTACCGGGGGGACGGGTTCACCCCTCCACTTT.